The present T cell receptor beta chain was sequenced within a study of T cells in Graves' hyperthyroidism and ophthalmopathy. Study-level findings and limits: Patients with ophthalmopathy were separated from those with stable hyperthyroidism by a 13 V-J model. Most clonotypes expanded in the thyroid (above 0.001) were also present in blood. The model predicted ophthalmopathy a median around six months before onset.

The CDR3 regions of TCR beta were amplified from RNA transcripts. In the first-round RT-PCR of the TCR CDR3, the HTBI primer set was used. TCRdb reprocessed the multiplex PCR reads via MiXCR and lists one record per CDR3 protein. This table has around 300,000 distinct CDR3 sequences, roughly an eighth appearing once. Regarding this clonotype: Antigen: not known.

The CDR3 consists of 13 residues. Germline-derived CDR1 and CDR2 are SGHAT and FQNNGV. V shed 7 bases, J shed 6 bases, and the junction held 5 bases outside the gene matches. Individuals with ophthalmopathy presented a Clinical Activity Score of at least 3, a NOSPECS grade of at least 4 and a duration under 3 months. Sequenced: blood. This chain joins TRBV11-2 and TRBJ2-1, with 8 bases identical to TRBD2. This TCR came from a woman aged 35 to 49 with Graves' ophthalmopathy. The CDR3 here is CASTFTSGNEQFF. CDR3 bases: TGTGCCAGCACTTTCACTAGCGGCAATGAGCAGTTCTTC.